This T cell receptor (beta chain) was recorded in a study of blood T cell repertoires in COVID-19. The wider study: The analysed material was cDNA or gDNA that came from T cells, B-cell-depleted T cells, or PBMCs.

In the original analysis: Counts of nucleated cells, estimated from reference gene primer amplification, were obtained. The repertoire was sequenced with immunoSEQ multiplex PCR; TCRdb's copy has only in-frame clones and lacks some. V, J and clone size derive from that table, while D and trimming were established from the DNA sequence. The data show more than 150,000 clones, with 70% to 90% seen just once and about 2.5% held by the top ten. The ends lost 4 bases at V and 6 bases at J; junction bases unmatched: 8. Germline V CDR1 and CDR2: MGHRA, YSYEKL. The CDR3 runs 16 residues. The sequenced material came from peripheral blood. The clonotype was recovered from an older woman with acute or convalescent COVID-19. This chain connects TRBV4-1 to TRBJ2-2; TRBD1 aligns across 10 bases. CDR3 coding DNA: TGCGCCAGCAGCCGCCCGACAGGGGGCCGGTCCGGGGAGCTGTTTTTT. Protein sequence: CASSRPTGGRSGELFF.